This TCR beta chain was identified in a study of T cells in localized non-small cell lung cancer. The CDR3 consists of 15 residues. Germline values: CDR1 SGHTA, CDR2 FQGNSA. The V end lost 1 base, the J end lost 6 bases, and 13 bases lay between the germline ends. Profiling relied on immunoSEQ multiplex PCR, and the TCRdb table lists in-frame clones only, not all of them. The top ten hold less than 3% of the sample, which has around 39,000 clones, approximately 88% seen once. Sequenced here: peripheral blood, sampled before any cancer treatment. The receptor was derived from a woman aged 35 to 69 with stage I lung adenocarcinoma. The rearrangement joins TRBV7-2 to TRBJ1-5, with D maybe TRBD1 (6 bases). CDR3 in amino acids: CASSLGQAGGQPQHF. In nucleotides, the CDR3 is TGTGCCAGCAGCTTAGGACAGGCGGGTGGTCAGCCCCAGCATTTT.